One and the same sample provided the 3 T cell receptor beta chains below, sequenced in a study of blood T cell repertoires in COVID-19. Clones were read by immunoSEQ multiplex PCR, and TCRdb kept only the in-frame ones, dropping some. The sample yields 400,000 to 500,000 clones, roughly 88% seen once. The specimen was peripheral blood. These receptors all stem from a woman aged 25 to 39 with active or convalescent COVID-19.

This clone was detected only once. The V and J genes are TRBV4-1 and TRBJ2-7; maybe TRBD2 (6 bases). Germline CDR1 MGHRA, CDR2 YSYEKL. Trimming cost V 1 base and J 1 base, with 8 bases left between them. The CDR3 is made up of 14 amino acids. CDR3: CASSQGDLSYEQYF. In DNA, the CDR3 is TGCGCCAGCAGCCAAGGGGACTTGTCCTACGAGCAGTACTTC.

This clone has just one count. One end of the junction fails to match germline, which may point to a read error. The CDR3 bases are TGTGCCAGCAGCGTAGCTAGCGGGAGGGTTCACGAGCAGTATTTC. This encodes CASSVASGRVHEQYF. The rearrangement joins TRBV9 to TRBJ2-7; 12 positions match TRBD2. Germline CDR1 SGDLS, CDR2 YYNGEE. The CDR3 consists of 15 residues.

The chain carries TRBV6-5 and TRBJ2-5; 7 bases line up with TRBD2. V shed 1 base, J shed 2 bases, and the junction held 7 bases outside the gene matches. This CDR3 has 16 residues. Germline CDR1 is MNHEY and CDR2 is SVGAGI. The CDR3 loop reads CASSYLDGGGQETQYF. In DNA, the CDR3 is TGTGCCAGCAGTTACTTAGACGGCGGGGGACAAGAGACCCAGTACTTC.